This T cell receptor (beta chain) was documented in a study of identical twins listed by TCRdb under 2016. Background on the whole study: To test whether fetal clonotypes persist, this study deep-sequenced TCR alpha and beta repertoires from monozygotic twins, from unrelated adults of various ages, and from cord blood. To rule out contamination, the twin experiments were replicated at different times with different library preparation protocols. What the study reported, not specific to this receptor: Fewer insertions were carried by abundant cord blood beta clonotypes; a weaker similar trend was observed in young adult naive repertoires, while no such trend was observed in memory repertoires. Invariant T cells such as MAIT and iNKT could partly confound zero-insertion analyses, though diverse VJ usage argued against this for most clonotypes. A weaker excess of twin sharing was found in beta out-of-frame sequences because the signal-to-noise ratio was lowered by fewer shared sequences. Out-of-frame TCR alpha sequences shared between twins showed an excess of low generation-probability sequences compared with coincidental sharing between unrelated individuals. In monozygotic twins, recombination models systematically underestimated out-of-frame TCR alpha sharing, but the models matched the sharing seen between unrelated individuals. Because the same donors could not be followed over many years, the conclusions relied on cross-sectional statistical analysis.

Libraries were constructed by 5' RACE. Sequencing was carried out with an Illumina HiSeq 2000. A universal primer binding site was added through template switching, and the final cDNA carried a unique molecular identifier so that TCR cDNA molecules could be counted accurately. First-strand cDNA for TCR alpha and beta chains was synthesized from specific primers in the conserved constant-segment region. Each cDNA library was double barcoded, with a SMART-Mk sample barcode plus Illumina barcodes, to control for contamination. TruSeq adapter sequences along with Illumina sample barcodes were introduced in two successive PCR steps. Sequencing of the TCR alpha and beta cDNA libraries was done on the Illumina HiSeq platform using custom primers. The source study handled its data this way. MiGEC was used to process raw reads and extract unique molecular identifiers, and MiXCR was used to find CDR3 positions. For each individual, recombination models were inferred using an EM algorithm with the repgenHMM and IGoR tools. The analysis of shared clonotypes was done with the tcR package in R, with sharing normalized by the product of cloneset sizes. To study raw recombination without the effects of thymic and clonal selection, out-of-frame nonproductive sequences were analyzed. Using fastp at Q25 and MiXCR, TCRdb reprocessed the public reads and kept productive beta chains. Rows are unified per CDR3 protein, each entry keeping the most common DNA and genes. TCRdb, not the original authors, processed these V and J calls. The sample table holds about 890,000 distinct CDR3 sequences, of which about 12% were seen once. The top ten clones comprise about 1.6% of the sample.

Turning to this clonotype: Its target antigen remains unknown. Per-nucleotide qualities are absent, and no much larger clonotype sits a single base away.

Only healthy Caucasian donors were included. Three pairs of female monozygotic twins, all aged roughly 18 to 29 years, were included in the twin cohort. Peripheral blood mononuclear cells were the source from which RNA for the TCR libraries was isolated. CDR1 and CDR2 are read off the germline V gene as SGHRS and YFSETQ. From the cysteine through the phenylalanine, the CDR3 covers 17 amino acids. Of all the DNA, just the CDR3 is kept, 51 bases in frame from base 1. Germline trimming amounts to 1 base on V and 6 bases on J, with 11 as the count of junction bases outside the gene matches. A further study also used this sample, focusing on yellow fever vaccine responses in identical twins. From the second report: The authors reported that the T cell response to vaccination in identical twins appeared partly convergent and partly personalized. The study precisely tracked vaccine-responding T cell clones in identical twins.

The receptor's source is a woman between 18 and 30 years old in good health. The sequencing input was PBMCs. The V and J segments used are TRBV5-1 and TRBJ2-7, with 12 central nucleotides matching TRBD2. The DNA reads as follows: TGCGCCAGCAGCTTGACGTTTCTAGCGGGAGGGCCCAGCGAGCAGTACTTC. Translated, it gives CASSLTFLAGGPSEQYF.